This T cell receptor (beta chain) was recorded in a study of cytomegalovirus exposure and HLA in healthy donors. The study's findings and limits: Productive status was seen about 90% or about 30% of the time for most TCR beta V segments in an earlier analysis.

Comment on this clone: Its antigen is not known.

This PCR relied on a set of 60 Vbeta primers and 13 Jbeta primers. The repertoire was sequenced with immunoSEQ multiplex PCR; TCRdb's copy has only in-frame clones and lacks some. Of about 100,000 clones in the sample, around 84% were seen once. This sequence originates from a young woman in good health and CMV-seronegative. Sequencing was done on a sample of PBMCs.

CDR3 nucleotide sequence: TGTGCCAGCCGACCCCGGGGGGGCGGGGATCAGCCCCAGCATTTT. Amino acid sequence: CASRPRGGGDQPQHF. The genes are TRBV7-9 and TRBJ1-5; D possibly corresponds to TRBD1 (6 bases). Per germline, CDR1 SEHNR and CDR2 FQNEAQ (reference sequence). This CDR3 spans 15 amino acids. V was trimmed by 8 bases and J by 5 bases, leaving 19 bases between them.